This record covers a single T cell receptor (beta chain). No antigen is known for it. No much larger clone exists at a distance of one base, and base qualities are not known. Systemically healthy Caucasian individuals from Russia, 35 to 50 in total and aged roughly 6 to 100 years, were included as donors. Each donor gave 9.5 to 10 milliliters of peripheral blood, drawn into EDTA-treated Vacutainer tubes. Ficoll-Paque density-gradient centrifugation was used to isolate PBMCs, with at least 7 million per sample. Trizol reagent was used to extract total RNA from PBMCs, with at least 5.5 micrograms per sample. Naive CD45RAhigh/CD27high T cell percentages were measured by flow cytometry on a PBMC aliquot from every donor. The germline V gene yields SGHTS for CDR1 and YDEGEE for CDR2. A distance of 24 bases separates the germline ends of V and J, which lose 1 base and 8 bases respectively. There are 17 amino acids in the CDR3, from cysteine to phenylalanine inclusive. The entry retains the CDR3 DNA only, 51 bases that are in frame from base 1.

The protocol used for the library was 5' RACE. Sequencing used an Illumina HiSeq 2500. The second PCR ran for roughly 6 to 11 cycles and used a J-beta primer mix along with a sample-barcoded 5' primer. A unique molecular identifier was introduced onto each TCR beta cDNA molecule by a template-switch 5' adaptor carrying 12 random nucleotides. At least 2.5 million CDR3-containing paired-end reads were obtained from each sample. The Mint cDNA synthesis kit, primed by a TRBC-specific oligonucleotide, was used to synthesize first-strand cDNA from all RNA. Following uracil-DNA glycosylase treatment, a first 18-cycle PCR with universal primers M1SS and BC2_uni_R was performed on all cDNA. Under the source paper's analysis protocol: For normalization, 1 million high-quality reads were randomly selected from each sample, with every read carrying a distinct molecular identifier. Instead of being binned into consensus sequences, reads with shared molecular identifiers were discarded. CDR3 identification, clonotype clustering and error correction used MiTCR with a Q25 quality threshold and the strictest error-elimination algorithm. A nonparametric unseen species model with Euler transformation was used to estimate lower-bound total TCR beta diversity. TCRdb applied fastp at Q25 and MiXCR to the public reads, then kept only in-frame beta chains. Under each unique CDR3 protein, matching rows form one entry showing the most common genes and DNA. TCRdb's processing, not the study's, gives the V and J calls here. For this sample there are some 1,500,000 distinct CDR3 sequences; approximately 43% appear just once. Approximately 4% of the sample lies in the top ten.

The data originate from a study of blood T cells in healthy people across ages (dated by TCRdb to the mid-2010s). For the study in its entirety: Template switching captured roughly one uniquely barcoded TCR beta cDNA molecule per two T cells in model experiments. Two additional independent replicas of 1 million unique cDNA reads from the same blood draw were analyzed for two donors (one aged 18 to 29 and one aged 80 or older). To track age-related changes in TCR beta repertoire diversity, the study relied on deep sequencing normalized with unique cDNA molecular identifiers. To avoid experimental bias, donors of different ages were spread randomly across the sequencing lanes. The donors were split into four age groups: young (average 16 years), middle-aged (around 40), aged (approximately 59) and long-lived (approximately 89). Points the paper makes about the study in general: There was a strong correlation between observed TCR beta diversity and the percentage of naive T cells measured by flow cytometry. As age increased, observed TCR beta diversity per million T cells dropped in a roughly linear way, and a significant reduction was already evident by age around 41. Because donor CMV infection status was unknown, age-related changes in expanded clonotypes were potentially confounded. The long-lived group showed more naive CD4+ T cells, fewer expanded clones and increased TCR diversity than the aged group, suggesting age selection. Total diversity estimates from one million sequenced T cells were considered lower bounds and underestimates. Bulk unsorted PBMC profiling prevented conclusive comparison of naive and antigen-experienced compartments.

The sequence joins TRBV5-8 to TRBJ1-2; a tentative D call is TRBD1 (5 bases match). The origin of this receptor is a woman under 30 in good health. The source material was blood. The CDR3 protein: CASSLLKGPSVSKGYTF. The DNA reads TGTGCCAGCAGCTTGTTGAAGGGGCCAAGCGTGAGTAAGGGCTACACCTTC. Extended through the reference TRBV5-8 and TRBJ1-2 proteins, this CDR3 yields the full variable domain: EAGVTQSPTHLIKTRGQQATLRCSPISGHTSVYWYQQALGLGLQFLLWYDEGEERNRGNFPPRFSGRQFPNYSSELNVNALELEDSALYLCASSLLKGPSVSKGYTFGSGTRLTVV.